This is a list of T cell receptor beta chains from one sample in a study of cytomegalovirus exposure and HLA in healthy donors. The protocol was immunoSEQ multiplex PCR, while the TCRdb copy is restricted to in-frame clones and leaves out a portion. The sample carries 100,000 to 120,000 clones, 70% to 85% recorded once. The sample taken for sequencing was PBMCs. The receptors were gathered from a man aged 25-45 years in good health and CMV-seropositive. The CDR3 runs from the conserved cysteine through the conserved F or W. A D gene is named only where the DNA matches it firmly. Size is stated for part of the rows, as once, few or many counts, or as a class when the clone is expanded.

j_call v_call clone_size d_call cdr3_aa cdr3_nt
TRBJ1-5 TRBV2 . . CASSPDGGRQPQHF TGTGCCAGCAGTCCCGACGGGGGTCGACAGCCCCAGCATTTT
TRBJ1-1 TRBV11-2 . . CASSLDQGDTEAFF TGTGCCAGCAGCTTAGACCAGGGTGACACTGAAGCTTTCTTT
TRBJ2-2 TRBV5-8 . . CASSFVGELFF TGTGCCAGCAGCTTCGTCGGGGAGCTGTTTTTT
TRBJ2-7 TRBV6-6 . TRBD2 CASWTSGDYEQYF TGTGCCAGCTGGACTAGCGGGGATTACGAGCAGTACTTC
TRBJ1-1 TRBV7-3 few . CASSLTGEGGTEAFF TGTGCCAGCAGCTTAACAGGGGAGGGTGGCACTGAAGCTTTCTTT
TRBJ2-7 TRBV11-2 once TRBD1 CASQGQGESEQYF TGTGCCAGCCAGGGACAGGGTGAATCTGAGCAGTACTTC
TRBJ2-7 TRBV7-9 . . CASSLVLYEQYF TGTGCCAGCAGCTTAGTACTCTACGAGCAGTACTTC
TRBJ2-1 TRBV11-2 . TRBD1 CASSQAPGGGGISEQFF TGTGCCAGCAGCCAAGCTCCAGGGGGCGGCGGTATTAGTGAGCAGTTCTTC
TRBJ2-5 TRBV9 . TRBD2 CASSVRVSSGGPNQETQYF TGTGCCAGCAGCGTAAGAGTCTCCAGCGGGGGCCCAAACCAAGAGACCCAGTACTTC
TRBJ1-1 TRBV10-2 . TRBD1 CASRTGTGATEAFF TGCGCCAGCAGGACCGGGACAGGGGCCACTGAAGCTTTCTTT
TRBJ2-1 TRBV5-1 . TRBD2 CASSFGLAGDQFF TGCGCCAGCAGCTTTGGACTAGCGGGGGATCAGTTCTTC
TRBJ2-5 TRBV25-1 . . CATTDRLKTQYF TGTGCCACTACGGATAGACTAAAGACCCAGTACTTC
TRBJ2-5 TRBV7-3 . TRBD2 CASSRGTSGGAETQYF TGTGCCAGCAGCCGGGGGACTAGCGGGGGCGCGGAGACCCAGTACTTC
TRBJ2-1 TRBV2 . TRBD1 CASSRGTGGEQFF TGTGCCAGCAGCAGGGGTACAGGGGGTGAGCAGTTCTTC
TRBJ1-1 TRBV30 . . CAWSRDSQMNTEAFF TGTGCCTGGAGCCGAGACAGTCAGATGAACACTGAAGCTTTCTTT
TRBJ2-2 TRBV6-6 . . CATNRDTSNTGELFF TGTGCCACCAATCGGGACACTTCGAACACCGGGGAGCTGTTTTTT
TRBJ1-2 TRBV27 . TRBD1 CASSPAPDRGHYGYTF TGTGCCAGCAGTCCCGCCCCAGACAGGGGACACTATGGCTACACCTTC
TRBJ2-1 TRBV30 . . CAWSVLSGRGTYTGNEQFF TGTGCCTGGAGTGTACTATCGGGCAGGGGTACTTATACTGGCAATGAGCAGTTCTTC
TRBJ2-5 TRBV7-6 . TRBD1 CASKLDRGWETQYF TGTGCCAGCAAACTAGACAGGGGTTGGGAGACCCAGTACTTC
TRBJ2-1 TRBV27 . TRBD1 CASTLEGASYDEQFF TGTGCCAGCACCCTAGAGGGGGCTAGTTACGATGAGCAGTTCTTC
TRBJ1-1 TRBV15 . . CATSRDWANTEAFF TGTGCCACCAGCAGAGATTGGGCGAACACTGAAGCTTTCTTT
TRBJ2-3 TRBV4-3 . TRBD2 CASSQQAAGGRIGTDTQYF TGCGCCAGCAGCCAACAAGCCGCGGGGGGGCGGATAGGCACAGATACGCAGTATTTT
TRBJ2-4 TRBV6-1 . . CASKARGGKNIQYF TGTGCCAGCAAGGCGAGGGGGGGCAAAAACATTCAGTACTTC
TRBJ1-6 TRBV10-3 once TRBD1 CAIRGQVNSPLHF TGTGCCATCAGGGGACAGGTTAATTCACCCCTCCACTTT
TRBJ1-2 TRBV2 . TRBD1 CALAPGQGVRGYTF TGTGCCCTCGCTCCGGGACAGGGGGTACGAGGCTACACCTTC
TRBJ2-2 TRBV13 . . CASSLRGDSSPNTGELFF TGTGCCAGCAGCTTGAGGGGGGACAGCAGTCCGAACACCGGGGAGCTGTTTTTT
TRBJ1-6 TRBV6-1 . TRBD1 CASSGASRGGYSPLHF TGTGCCAGCAGTGGGGCGAGCCGAGGGGGCTATTCACCCCTCCACTTT
TRBJ2-7 TRBV7-9 few . CASSWKGGLYEQYF TGTGCCAGCAGCTGGAAGGGGGGGCTCTACGAGCAGTACTTC
TRBJ2-3 TRBV5-6 . TRBD1 CASSRSQGATDTQYF TGTGCCAGCAGCAGGTCACAGGGGGCCACAGATACGCAGTATTTT
TRBJ2-3 TRBV27 few . CASSFRGASSDTQYF TGTGCCAGCAGTTTCCGGGGGGCAAGCTCAGATACGCAGTATTTT
TRBJ2-1 TRBV2 . TRBD2 CASRWTSGGELF TGTGCCAGCAGGTGGACTAGCGGGGGGGAACTCTTC
TRBJ2-5 TRBV10-3 . . CAISPQFQETQYF TGTGCCATCAGTCCCCAGTTTCAGGAGACCCAGTACTTC
TRBJ2-7 TRBV6-1 . TRBD1 CASRFLGDRVYEQYF TGTGCCAGCAGGTTTTTAGGGGACAGGGTCTACGAGCAGTACTTC
TRBJ2-5 TRBV5-1 . . CASSLRSRSEETQYF TGCGCCAGCAGCTTGAGGAGCCGGTCCGAAGAGACCCAGTACTTC
TRBJ1-5 TRBV19 once . CASSDSTSNQPQHF TGTGCCAGTAGTGACAGTACAAGCAATCAGCCCCAGCATTTT
TRBJ1-2 TRBV28 . TRBD1 CASSSPGEGARGYGYTF TGTGCCAGCAGTTCACCAGGCGAGGGGGCGCGGGGCTATGGCTACACCTTC
TRBJ2-5 TRBV19 . TRBD2 CASRSSGGDDQYF TGTGCCAGTAGATCTAGCGGGGGGGACGACCAGTACTTC
TRBJ1-6 TRBV5-6 . . CASSSMSQGNSPLHF TGTGCCAGCAGCTCGATGAGTCAGGGCAATTCACCCCTCCACTTT
TRBJ2-2 TRBV2 . TRBD2 CASSVPSGNNTGELFF TGTGCCAGCAGTGTTCCCAGCGGGAATAACACCGGGGAGCTGTTTTTT
TRBJ1-1 TRBV18 . . CASSPSEGPTEAFF TGTGCCAGCTCACCATCGGAGGGGCCCACTGAAGCTTTCTTT
TRBJ1-5 TRBV7-7 . TRBD1 CASSKRTGPDNQPQHF TGTGCCAGCAGCAAAAGGACAGGACCGGACAATCAGCCCCAGCATTTT
TRBJ2-7 TRBV4-3 few . CASSQEALQGEQYF TGCGCCAGCAGCCAAGAGGCATTACAGGGCGAGCAGTACTTC
TRBJ2-5 TRBV30 . . CAWSVLVFETQYF TGTGCCTGGAGTGTACTGGTTTTCGAGACCCAGTACTTC
TRBJ1-2 TRBV10-1 . . CASSPFGHSNYGYTF TGCGCCAGCAGTCCTTTCGGACACTCCAACTATGGCTACACCTTC
TRBJ1-1 TRBV29-1 once . CSTALEEGTNTEAFF TGCAGCACAGCCCTCGAGGAGGGGACGAACACTGAAGCTTTCTTT
TRBJ1-1 TRBV11-3 . TRBD1 CASSLGTGGLDTEAFF TGTGCCAGCAGCTTAGGGACAGGGGGATTAGACACTGAAGCTTTCTTT
TRBJ1-2 TRBV19 . TRBD1 CASTGTGRAYGYTF TGTGCCAGTACCGGGACAGGGAGAGCATATGGCTACACCTTC
TRBJ2-7 TRBV6-1 . TRBD1 CASSEYRGAEQYF TGTGCCAGCAGTGAATACAGGGGGGCCGAGCAGTACTTC
TRBJ2-3 TRBV19 . . CASSSSGTQYF TGTGCCAGTAGTAGTAGCGGTACGCAGTATTTT
TRBJ2-1 TRBV7-9 . . CASSLAQGEFNEQFF TGTGCCAGCAGCTTAGCACAGGGAGAGTTCAATGAGCAGTTCTTC
TRBJ2-2 TRBV4-2 once TRBD1 CASSLLRGINTGELFF TGTGCCAGCAGCCTCCTCAGGGGGATTAACACCGGGGAGCTGTTTTTT
TRBJ1-5 TRBV19 . . CASSTPGRRAGQPQHF TGTGCCAGTAGTACCCCGGGCCGCAGGGCAGGTCAGCCCCAGCATTTT
TRBJ1-2 TRBV28 once . CASSLKIDYGYTF TGTGCCAGCAGTTTAAAAATCGACTATGGCTACACCTTC
TRBJ1-6 TRBV6-1 once . CASSHNRDGDSPLHF TGTGCCAGCAGTCATAACAGGGATGGGGATTCACCCCTCCACTTT
TRBJ1-1 TRBV28 . . CASSLGGIPSGVTEAFF TGTGCCAGCAGTTTAGGAGGGATACCCTCCGGGGTGACTGAAGCTTTCTTT
TRBJ2-5 TRBV19 . TRBD2 CASSIGGASGKETQYF TGTGCCAGTAGTATCGGTGGCGCTAGCGGGAAAGAGACCCAGTACTTC
TRBJ2-7 TRBV6-5 few . CASSYSVAGEQYF TGTGCCAGCAGTTACTCCGTAGCTGGGGAGCAGTACTTC
TRBJ2-2 TRBV7-3 . . CASSLGQGLTGELFF TGTGCCAGCAGCTTAGGGCAGGGACTCACCGGGGAGCTGTTTTTT
TRBJ2-6 TRBV7-8 . . CASSRWGANVLTF TGTGCCAGCAGCCGGTGGGGGGCCAACGTCCTGACTTTC
TRBJ2-7 TRBV7-6 . TRBD1 CASSLSVDRAYEQYF TGTGCCAGCAGCTTATCCGTGGACAGGGCCTACGAGCAGTACTTC